This entry is about one TCR beta chain. Sequencing was performed with immunoSEQ multiplex PCR; in TCRdb, only in-frame clones are kept and a portion is missing. Of about 380,000 clones in the sample, 88% were seen once. The record originates from a study of blood T cell repertoires in COVID-19. Looking at the study overall: The samples span acute and convalescent COVID-19 from the United States, Italy and Spain.

After removal of 5 bases from V and 2 bases from J, the junction contained 7 bases not matched to a gene. CDR3 size: 16 residues. Germline lookup yields CDR1 MDHEN and CDR2 SYDVKM. Participant ages covered roughly 18 to 89 years across around 22 US areas. The chain is built from TRBV28 and TRBJ1-4; 8 nucleotides agree with TRBD1. The sequence was collected from a woman aged 18-29 years who had recovered from COVID-19. What was sequenced was PBMCs or T cells enriched from blood (not recorded which). The DNA for the CDR3 is TGTGCCAGCAGTACCCCGCGGACAGGGACTAATGAAAAACTGTTTTTT. Translated, it gives CASSTPRTGTNEKLFF.